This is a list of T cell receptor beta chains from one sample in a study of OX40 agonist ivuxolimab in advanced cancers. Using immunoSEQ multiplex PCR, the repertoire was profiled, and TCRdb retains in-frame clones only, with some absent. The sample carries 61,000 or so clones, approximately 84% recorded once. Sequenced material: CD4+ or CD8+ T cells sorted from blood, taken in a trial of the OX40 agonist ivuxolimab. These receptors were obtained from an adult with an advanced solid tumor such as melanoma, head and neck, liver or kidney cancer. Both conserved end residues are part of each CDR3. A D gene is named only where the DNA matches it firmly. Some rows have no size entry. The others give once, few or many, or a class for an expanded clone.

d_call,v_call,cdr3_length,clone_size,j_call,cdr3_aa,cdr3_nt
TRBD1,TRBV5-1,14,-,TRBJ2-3,CASSSGQGYETQYF,TGCGCCAGCAGCTCCGGACAGGGGTATGAGACGCAGTATTTT
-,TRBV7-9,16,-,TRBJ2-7,CASSLDSRERDYEQYF,TGTGCCAGCAGCTTAGATTCTAGGGAACGGGACTACGAGCAGTACTTC
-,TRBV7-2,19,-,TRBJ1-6,CASSLVTTARRSYNSPLHF,TGTGCCAGCAGCTTAGTGACGACTGCCAGGAGGTCCTATAATTCACCCCTCCACTTT
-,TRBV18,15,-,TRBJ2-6,CASSQTGRGANVLTF,TGTGCCAGCTCACAAACAGGGCGGGGGGCCAACGTCCTGACTTTC
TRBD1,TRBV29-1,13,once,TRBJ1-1,CSVATGMNTEAFF,TGCAGCGTTGCGACAGGGATGAACACTGAAGCTTTCTTT
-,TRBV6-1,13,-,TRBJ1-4,CASSDSTDEKLFF,TGTGCCAGCAGTGATTCTACGGATGAAAAACTGTTTTTT
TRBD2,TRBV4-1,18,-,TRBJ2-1,CASSTRTSGNTQKDEQFF,TGCGCCAGCAGCACCCGGACTAGCGGTAATACACAGAAGGATGAGCAGTTCTTC
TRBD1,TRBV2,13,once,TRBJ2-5,CASLRQGYGTQYF,TGTGCCAGCTTACGACAGGGTTACGGGACCCAGTACTTC
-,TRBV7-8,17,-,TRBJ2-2,CASSQIRWDSNTGELFF,TGTGCCAGCAGCCAGATCCGTTGGGATTCGAACACCGGGGAGCTGTTTTTT
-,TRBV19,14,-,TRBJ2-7,CASSSLDRTYEQYF,TGTGCCAGTAGTAGCCTGGACAGAACTTACGAGCAGTACTTC
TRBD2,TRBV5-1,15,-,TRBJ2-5,CASRGTSGSWETQYF,TGCGCCAGCAGAGGGACTAGCGGGAGTTGGGAGACCCAGTACTTC
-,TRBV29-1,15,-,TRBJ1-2,CSVPWDRVGDDGYTF,TGCAGCGTCCCCTGGGATCGGGTCGGAGATGATGGCTACACCTTC
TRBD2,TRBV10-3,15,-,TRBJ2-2,CAIKPGLADTGELFF,TGTGCCATCAAGCCGGGACTAGCGGACACCGGGGAGCTGTTTTTT
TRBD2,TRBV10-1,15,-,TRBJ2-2,CASSRASGNTGELFF,TGCGCCAGCAGTCGGGCTAGCGGGAACACCGGGGAGCTGTTTTTT
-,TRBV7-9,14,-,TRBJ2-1,CASSSSKPYNEQFF,TGTGCCAGCAGCTCCTCGAAGCCCTACAATGAGCAGTTCTTC
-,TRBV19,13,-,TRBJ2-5,CASSITSQETQYF,TGTGCCAGTAGTATAACAAGTCAAGAGACCCAGTACTTC
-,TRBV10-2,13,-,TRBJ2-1,CASSVGGLDEQFF,TGCGCCAGCAGTGTTGGGGGTTTGGATGAGCAGTTCTTC
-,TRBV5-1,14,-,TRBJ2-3,CASSFRGSTDTQYF,TGCGCCAGCAGCTTTCGGGGGTCCACAGATACGCAGTATTTT
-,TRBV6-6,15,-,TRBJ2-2,CASSYGIGGGGELFF,TGTGCCAGCAGTTACGGGATCGGGGGCGGCGGGGAGCTGTTTTTT
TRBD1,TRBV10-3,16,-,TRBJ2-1,CAISDHLGQGANEQFF,TGTGCCATCAGTGACCATTTGGGGCAGGGGGCTAATGAGCAGTTCTTC
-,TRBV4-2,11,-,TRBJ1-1,CATHRARKAFF,TGTGCCACACACAGGGCTAGGAAAGCTTTCTTT
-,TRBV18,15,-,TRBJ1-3,CASSPTTVSGNTIYF,TGTGCCAGCTCACCCACGACAGTCTCTGGAAACACCATATATTTT
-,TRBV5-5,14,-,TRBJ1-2,CASSPGIANYGYTF,TGTGCCAGCAGCCCGGGTATCGCTAACTATGGCTACACCTTC
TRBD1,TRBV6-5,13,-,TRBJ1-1,CASSRTGHTEAFF,TGTGCCAGCAGTAGGACAGGGCATACTGAAGCTTTCTTT
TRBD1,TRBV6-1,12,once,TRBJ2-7,CASLGQFYEQYF,TGTGCCAGTTTGGGACAGTTCTACGAGCAGTACTTC
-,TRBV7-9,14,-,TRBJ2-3,CASSLDQVGDTQYF,TGTGCCAGCAGCTTAGACCAGGTAGGAGATACGCAGTATTTT
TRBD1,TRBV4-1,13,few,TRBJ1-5,CASRGQADQPQHF,TGCGCCAGCAGGGGACAGGCTGATCAGCCCCAGCATTTT
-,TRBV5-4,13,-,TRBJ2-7,CASSFEGRYEQYF,TGTGCCAGCAGCTTTGAGGGACGGTACGAGCAGTACTTC
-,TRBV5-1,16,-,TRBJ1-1,CASSLEGGVWNTEAFF,TGCGCCAGCAGCTTGGAAGGTGGCGTGTGGAACACTGAAGCTTTCTTT
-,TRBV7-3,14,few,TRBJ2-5,CASSPQGLLETQYF,TGTGCCAGCAGCCCGCAGGGTTTATTGGAGACCCAGTACTTC
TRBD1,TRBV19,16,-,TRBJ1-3,CASQQGGTHSGNTIYF,TGTGCCAGCCAGCAGGGGGGAACCCACTCTGGAAACACCATATATTTT
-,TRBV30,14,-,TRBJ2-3,CAYHSRAGRDTQYF,TGTGCCTACCACTCTAGGGCGGGTAGAGATACGCAGTATTTT
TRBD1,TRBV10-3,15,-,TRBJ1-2,CAISESGQGAGGYTF,TGTGCCATCAGTGAGTCCGGACAGGGGGCGGGTGGCTACACCTTC
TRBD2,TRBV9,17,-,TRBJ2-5,CASSVSGGAGWQETQYF,TGTGCCAGCAGCGTATCCGGGGGGGCCGGATGGCAAGAGACCCAGTACTTC
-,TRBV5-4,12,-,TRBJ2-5,CASSYTGETQYF,TGTGCCAGCAGCTACACAGGGGAGACCCAGTACTTC
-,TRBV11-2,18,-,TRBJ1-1,CASSQPKGTQWGYTEAFF,TGTGCCAGCAGCCAACCGAAGGGGACCCAGTGGGGATACACTGAAGCTTTCTTT
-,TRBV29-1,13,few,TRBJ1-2,CSVEVGRGDGYTF,TGCAGCGTTGAAGTGGGAAGGGGTGATGGCTACACCTTC
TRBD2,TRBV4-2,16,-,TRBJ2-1,CASSQTLAGGYNEQFF,TGTGCCAGCAGCCAGACACTAGCGGGAGGCTACAATGAGCAGTTCTTC
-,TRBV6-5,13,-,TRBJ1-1,CASSYSFGTEAFF,TGTGCCAGCAGTTACTCTTTCGGCACTGAAGCTTTCTTT
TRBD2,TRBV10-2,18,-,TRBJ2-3,CASSDLGLAGDETDTQYF,TGCGCCAGCAGTGACTTGGGACTAGCGGGAGATGAGACAGATACGCAGTATTTT
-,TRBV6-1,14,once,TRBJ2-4,CASSDRLAKNIQYF,TGTGCCAGCAGTGACAGGCTAGCCAAAAACATTCAGTACTTC
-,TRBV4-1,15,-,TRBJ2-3,CASSQDWPRTDTQYF,TGCGCCAGCAGCCAAGACTGGCCTCGCACAGATACGCAGTATTTT
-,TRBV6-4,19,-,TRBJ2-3,CASSAQGFGGGGGTDTQYF,TGTGCCAGCAGCGCCCAAGGGTTTGGCGGGGGCGGTGGCACAGATACGCAGTATTTT
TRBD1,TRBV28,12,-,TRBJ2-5,CASSGDRPAQYF,TGTGCCAGCAGTGGGGACAGACCGGCCCAGTACTTC
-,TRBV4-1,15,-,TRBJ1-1,CASSQGGTVRSEAFF,TGCGCCAGCAGCCAAGGTGGGACGGTGAGATCGGAAGCTTTCTTT
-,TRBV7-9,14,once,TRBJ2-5,CASSRTSFQETQYF,TGTGCCAGCAGCCGTACTAGCTTCCAAGAGACCCAGTACTTC
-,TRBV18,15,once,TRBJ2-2,CASSPPLAGPGELFF,TGTGCCAGCTCACCACCGCTCGCGGGACCCGGGGAGCTGTTTTTT
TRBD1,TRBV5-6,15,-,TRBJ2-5,CASSTTDRGVETQYF,TGTGCCAGCAGCACCACGGACAGGGGAGTCGAGACCCAGTACTTC
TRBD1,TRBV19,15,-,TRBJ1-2,CASSTQGQGNYGYTF,TGTGCCAGTAGCACCCAGGGACAGGGTAACTATGGCTACACCTTC
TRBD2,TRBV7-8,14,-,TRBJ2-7,CASSRTSGNYEQYF,TGTGCCAGCAGCCGGACTAGCGGGAACTACGAGCAGTACTTC
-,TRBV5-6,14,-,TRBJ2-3,CASSLPATSDTQYF,TGTGCCAGCAGCTTGCCGGCTACTTCAGATACGCAGTATTTT
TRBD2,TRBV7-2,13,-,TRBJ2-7,CASSSGGAYEQYF,TGTGCCAGCAGCTCCGGGGGGGCTTACGAGCAGTACTTC
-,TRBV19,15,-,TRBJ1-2,CASSITRSGGYGYTF,TGTGCCAGTAGTATTACCAGATCCGGAGGCTATGGCTACACCTTC
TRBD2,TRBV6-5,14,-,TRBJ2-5,CASSQAGEGETQYF,TGTGCCAGCAGTCAAGCGGGAGAAGGGGAGACCCAGTACTTC
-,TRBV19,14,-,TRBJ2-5,CASSPGAGWETQYF,TGTGCCAGTAGTCCCGGTGCGGGTTGGGAGACCCAGTACTTC
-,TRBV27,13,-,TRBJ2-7,CASSAGNSYEQYF,TGTGCCAGCAGTGCCGGGAACTCCTACGAGCAGTACTTC
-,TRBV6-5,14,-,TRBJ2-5,CASSYSMGRETQYF,TGTGCCAGCAGTTACTCCATGGGTAGGGAGACCCAGTACTTC
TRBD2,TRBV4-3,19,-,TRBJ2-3,CASSLTTSGGFPSTDTQYF,TGCGCCAGCAGCCTAACGACTAGCGGGGGGTTCCCTAGCACAGATACGCAGTATTTT
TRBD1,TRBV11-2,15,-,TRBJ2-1,CASNPGQDPYNEQFF,TGTGCCAGTAACCCGGGACAGGACCCTTACAATGAGCAGTTCTTC